A single T cell receptor (beta chain) is shown here with its context. This sample was taken from a study of blood T cell repertoires in COVID-19. The wider study: There were acute and convalescent COVID-19 samples, and they came from the United States, Italy and Spain. From T cells, B-cell-depleted T cells, or PBMCs came the material, which was cDNA or gDNA.

Germline lookup yields CDR1 SNHLY and CDR2 FYNNEI. V dropped 9 bases and J dropped 6; count of bases not matched to a gene: 5. The CDR3 loop spans 13 amino acids. Only in-frame clones appear in the TCRdb table, and some are missing; sequencing was by immunoSEQ multiplex PCR. In the table there are under 150,000 clones, roughly 82% of which are singletons. The sequenced material came from peripheral blood. This TCR derives from a middle-aged woman with acute or convalescent COVID-19. This chain connects TRBV2 to TRBJ1-6, with 7 bases matching TRBD1. CDR3 in DNA: TGTGCCAGTACGGGACAGCTTAATTCACCCCTCCACTTT. Translation: CASTGQLNSPLHF.